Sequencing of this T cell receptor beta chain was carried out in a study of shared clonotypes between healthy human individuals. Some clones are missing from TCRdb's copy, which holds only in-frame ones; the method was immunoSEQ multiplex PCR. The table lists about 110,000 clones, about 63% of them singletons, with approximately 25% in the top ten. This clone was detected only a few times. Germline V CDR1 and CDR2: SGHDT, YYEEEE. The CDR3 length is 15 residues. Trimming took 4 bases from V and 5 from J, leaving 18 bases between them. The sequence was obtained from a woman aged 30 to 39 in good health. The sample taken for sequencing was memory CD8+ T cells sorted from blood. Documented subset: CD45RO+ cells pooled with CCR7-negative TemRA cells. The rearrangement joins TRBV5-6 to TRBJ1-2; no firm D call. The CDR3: CASSPARGGRYGYTF. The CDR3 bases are TGTGCCAGCAGCCCGGCCCGGGGAGGGAGGTATGGCTACACCTTC.